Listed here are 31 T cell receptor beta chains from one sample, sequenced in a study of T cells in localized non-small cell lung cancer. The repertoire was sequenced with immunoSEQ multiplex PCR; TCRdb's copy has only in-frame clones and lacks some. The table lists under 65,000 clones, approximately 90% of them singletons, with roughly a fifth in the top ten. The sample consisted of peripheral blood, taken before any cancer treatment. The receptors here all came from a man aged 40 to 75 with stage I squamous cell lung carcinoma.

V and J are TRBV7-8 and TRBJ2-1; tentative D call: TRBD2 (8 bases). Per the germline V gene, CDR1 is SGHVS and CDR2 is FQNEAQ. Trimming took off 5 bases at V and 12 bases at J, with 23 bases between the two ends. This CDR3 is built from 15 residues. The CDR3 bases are TGTGCCAGCAGCCCCCCCGGGAGGGGGCAGGTGATGCAGTTCTTC. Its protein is CASSPPGRGQVMQFF. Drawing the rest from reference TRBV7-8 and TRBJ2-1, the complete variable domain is GAGVSQSPRYKVAKRGQDVALRCDPISGHVSLFWYQQALGQGPEFLTYFQNEAQLDKSGLPSDRFFAERPEGSVSTLKIQRTQQEDSAVYLCASSPPGRGQVMQFFGPGTRLTVL.

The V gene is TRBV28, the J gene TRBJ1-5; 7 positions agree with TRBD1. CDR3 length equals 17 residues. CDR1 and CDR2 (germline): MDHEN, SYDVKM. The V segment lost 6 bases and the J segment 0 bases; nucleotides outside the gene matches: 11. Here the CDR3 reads CASRGGAAAYSNQPQHF. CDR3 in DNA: TGTGCCAGCAGAGGGGGCGCGGCTGCCTATAGCAATCAGCCCCAGCATTTT.

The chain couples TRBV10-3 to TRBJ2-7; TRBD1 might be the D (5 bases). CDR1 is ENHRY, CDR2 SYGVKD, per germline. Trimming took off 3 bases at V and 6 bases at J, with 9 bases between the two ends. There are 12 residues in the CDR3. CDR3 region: CAISDQGGEQYF. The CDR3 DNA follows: TGTGCCATCAGTGACCAGGGCGGCGAGCAGTACTTC.

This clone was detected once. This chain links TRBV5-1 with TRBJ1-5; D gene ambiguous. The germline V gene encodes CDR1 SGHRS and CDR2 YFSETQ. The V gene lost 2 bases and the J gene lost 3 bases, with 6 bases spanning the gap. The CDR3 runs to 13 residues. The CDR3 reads CASSFTTNQPQHF. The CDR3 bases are TGCGCCAGCAGCTTCACCACCAATCAGCCCCAGCATTTT.

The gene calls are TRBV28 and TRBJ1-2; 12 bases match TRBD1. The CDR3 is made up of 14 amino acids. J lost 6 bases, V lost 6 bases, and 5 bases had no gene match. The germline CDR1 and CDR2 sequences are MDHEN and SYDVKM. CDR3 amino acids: CASSPGQGADGYTF. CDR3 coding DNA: TGTGCCAGCAGCCCGGGACAGGGGGCAGATGGCTACACCTTC.

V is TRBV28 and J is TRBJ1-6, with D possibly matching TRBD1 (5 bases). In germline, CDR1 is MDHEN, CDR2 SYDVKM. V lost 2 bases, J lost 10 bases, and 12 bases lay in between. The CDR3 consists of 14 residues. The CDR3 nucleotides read TGTGCCAGCAGTTTACAAGGGACTTGGTCACCCCTCCACTTT. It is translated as CASSLQGTWSPLHF.

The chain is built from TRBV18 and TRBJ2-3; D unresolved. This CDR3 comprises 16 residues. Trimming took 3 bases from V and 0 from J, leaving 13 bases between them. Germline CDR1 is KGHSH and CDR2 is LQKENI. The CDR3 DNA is TGTGCCAGCTCACCCCTGAGAAGCGAGAGCACAGATACGCAGTATTTT. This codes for CASSPLRSESTDTQYF.

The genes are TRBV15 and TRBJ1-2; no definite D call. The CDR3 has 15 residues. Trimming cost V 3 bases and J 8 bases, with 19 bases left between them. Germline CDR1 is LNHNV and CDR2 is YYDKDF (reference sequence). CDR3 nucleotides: TGTGCCACCAGCAGGGACTCTGGACCCAAGAGGGGCTACACCTTC. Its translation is CATSRDSGPKRGYTF.

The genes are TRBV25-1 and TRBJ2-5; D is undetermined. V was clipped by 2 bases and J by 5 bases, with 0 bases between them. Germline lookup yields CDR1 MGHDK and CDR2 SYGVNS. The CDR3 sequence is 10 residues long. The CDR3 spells CASSEETQYF. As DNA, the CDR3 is TGTGCCAGCAGTGAAGAGACCCAGTACTTC. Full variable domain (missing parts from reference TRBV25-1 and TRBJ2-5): EADIYQTPRYLVIGTGKKITLECSQTMGHDKMYWYQQDPGMELHLIHYSYGVNSTEKGDLSSESTVSRIRTEHFPLTLESARPSHTSQYLCASSEETQYFGPGTRLLVL.

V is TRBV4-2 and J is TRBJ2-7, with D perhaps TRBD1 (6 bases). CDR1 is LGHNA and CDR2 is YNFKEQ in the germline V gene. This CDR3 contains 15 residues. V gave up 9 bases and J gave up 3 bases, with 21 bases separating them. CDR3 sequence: CASSPAEDRVYEQYF. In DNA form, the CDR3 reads TGTGCCAGTTCCCCCGCCGAGGACAGAGTCTACGAGCAGTACTTC.

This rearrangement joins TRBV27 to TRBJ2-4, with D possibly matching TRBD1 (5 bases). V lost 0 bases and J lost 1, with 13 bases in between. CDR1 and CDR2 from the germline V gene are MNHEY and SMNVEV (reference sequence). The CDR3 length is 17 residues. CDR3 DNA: TGTGCCAGCAGTTTATCGGGCAGGGCGGCGGCCAAAAACATTCAGTACTTC. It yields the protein CASSLSGRAAAKNIQYF.

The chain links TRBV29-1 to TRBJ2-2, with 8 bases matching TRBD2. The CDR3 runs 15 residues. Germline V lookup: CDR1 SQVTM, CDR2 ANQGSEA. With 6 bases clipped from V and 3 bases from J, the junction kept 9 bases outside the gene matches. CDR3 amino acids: CSVGKSGGYTGELFF. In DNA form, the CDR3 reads TGCAGCGTCGGAAAGTCGGGAGGGTACACCGGGGAGCTGTTTTTT.

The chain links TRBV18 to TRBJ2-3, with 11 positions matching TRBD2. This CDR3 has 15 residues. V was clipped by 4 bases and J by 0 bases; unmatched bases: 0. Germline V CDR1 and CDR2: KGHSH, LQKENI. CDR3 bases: TGTGCCAGCTCACTAGCGGGAGGGAGCACAGATACGCAGTATTTT. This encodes CASSLAGGSTDTQYF.

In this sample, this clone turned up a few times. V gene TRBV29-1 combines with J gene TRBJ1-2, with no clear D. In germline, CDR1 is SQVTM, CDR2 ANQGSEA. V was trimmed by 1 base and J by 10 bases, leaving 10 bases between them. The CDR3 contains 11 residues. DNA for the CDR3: TGCAGCGTTGAAGGTGTGGGAGACTACACCTTC. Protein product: CSVEGVGDYTF.

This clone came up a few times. CDR3 sequence: CASSMRHGENQPQHF. The DNA of the CDR3 is TGTGCCAGTAGTATGAGGCATGGGGAGAATCAGCCCCAGCATTTT. The chain links TRBV19 to TRBJ1-5; D remains ambiguous. From germline, CDR1 is LNHDA and CDR2 SQIVND (reference sequence). This CDR3 has 15 residues. The V end lost 3 bases, the J end lost 4 bases, and 13 bases lay between the germline ends.

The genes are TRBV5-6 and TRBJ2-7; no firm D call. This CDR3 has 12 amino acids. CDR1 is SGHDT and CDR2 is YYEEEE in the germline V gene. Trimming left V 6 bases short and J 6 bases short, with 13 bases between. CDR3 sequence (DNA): TGTGCCAGCAACATTTTGGACGCCGAGCAGTACTTC. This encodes CASNILDAEQYF.

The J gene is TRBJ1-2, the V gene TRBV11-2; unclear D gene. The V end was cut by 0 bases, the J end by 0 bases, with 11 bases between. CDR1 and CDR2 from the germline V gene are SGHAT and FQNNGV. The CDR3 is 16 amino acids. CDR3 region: CASSLDRTSPNYGYTF. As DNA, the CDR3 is TGTGCCAGCAGCTTAGACAGAACCTCCCCTAACTATGGCTACACCTTC.

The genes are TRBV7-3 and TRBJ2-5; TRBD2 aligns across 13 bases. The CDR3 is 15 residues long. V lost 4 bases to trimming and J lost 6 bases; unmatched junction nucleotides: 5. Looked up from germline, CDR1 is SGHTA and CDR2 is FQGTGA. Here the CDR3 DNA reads TGTGCCAGCAGCTACGGGACTAGCGGGAAGCAGACCCAGTACTTC. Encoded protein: CASSYGTSGKQTQYF.

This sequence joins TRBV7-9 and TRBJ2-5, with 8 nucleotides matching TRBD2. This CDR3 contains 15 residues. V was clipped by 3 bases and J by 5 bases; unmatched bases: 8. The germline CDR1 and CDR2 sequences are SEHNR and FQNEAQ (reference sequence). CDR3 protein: CASSLEKREWETQYF. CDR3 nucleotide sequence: TGTGCCAGCAGCTTGGAAAAGCGGGAGTGGGAGACCCAGTACTTC.

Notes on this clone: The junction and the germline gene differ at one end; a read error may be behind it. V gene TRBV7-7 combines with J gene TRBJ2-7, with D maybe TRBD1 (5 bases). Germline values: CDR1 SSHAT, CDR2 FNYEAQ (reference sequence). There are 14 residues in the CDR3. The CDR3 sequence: CASSLDLRAGEQYF. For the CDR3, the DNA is TGTGCTAGCAGCTTAGATCTCAGGGCAGGCGAGCAGTACTTC. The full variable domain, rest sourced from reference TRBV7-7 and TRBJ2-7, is GAGVSQSPRYKVTKRGQDVTLRCDPISSHATLYWYQQALGQGPEFLTYFNYEAQPDKSGLPSDRFSAERPEGSISTLTIQRTEQRDSAMYRCASSLDLRAGEQYFGPGTRLTVT.

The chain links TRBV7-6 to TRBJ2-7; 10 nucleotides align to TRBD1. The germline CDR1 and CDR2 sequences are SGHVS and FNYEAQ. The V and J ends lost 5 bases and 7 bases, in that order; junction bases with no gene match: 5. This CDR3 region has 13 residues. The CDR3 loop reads CASSRDRGLEQYF. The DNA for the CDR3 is TGTGCCAGCAGCCGTGACAGGGGGCTTGAGCAGTACTTC.

The CDR3 here is CASSFSGLAVGTQYF. Here the CDR3 DNA reads TGTGCCAGCAGCTTTTCGGGACTAGCGGTGGGGACCCAGTACTTC. This chain connects TRBV11-2 to TRBJ2-5; 11 positions agree with TRBD2. V was clipped by 3 bases and J by 7 bases; unmatched bases: 7. Germline CDR1 and CDR2: SGHAT and FQNNGV. The CDR3 extends over 15 amino acids.

CDR3 nucleotide sequence: TGTGCCAGCAGTTTACAGGGGTTGGGGACCCAGTACTTC. Protein: CASSLQGLGTQYF. The chain couples TRBV7-9 to TRBJ2-5; TRBD1 matches 7 bases. Germline assignment: CDR1 SEHNR and CDR2 FQNEAQ (reference sequence). This CDR3 comprises 13 residues. V shed 6 bases and J 7 bases; nucleotides not matched to a gene: 8.

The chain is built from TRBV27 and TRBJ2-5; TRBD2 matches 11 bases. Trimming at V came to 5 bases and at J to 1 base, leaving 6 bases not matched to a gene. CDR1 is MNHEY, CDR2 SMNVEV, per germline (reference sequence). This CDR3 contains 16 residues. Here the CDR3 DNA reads TGTGCCAGCAGTGGGGGACTAGCGGAATTCCAAGAGACCCAGTACTTC. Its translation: CASSGGLAEFQETQYF.

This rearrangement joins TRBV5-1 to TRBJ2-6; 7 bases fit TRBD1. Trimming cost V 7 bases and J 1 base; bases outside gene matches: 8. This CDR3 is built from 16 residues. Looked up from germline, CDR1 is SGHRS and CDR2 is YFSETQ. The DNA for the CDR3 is TGCGCCAGCTCACGAGGGGGCGGATCTGGGGCCAACGTCCTGACTTTC. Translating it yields CASSRGGGSGANVLTF.

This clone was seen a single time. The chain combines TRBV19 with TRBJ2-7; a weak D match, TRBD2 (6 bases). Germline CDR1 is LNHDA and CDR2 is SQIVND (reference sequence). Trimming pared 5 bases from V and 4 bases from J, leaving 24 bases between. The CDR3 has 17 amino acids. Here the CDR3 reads CASSPGAPGRGGYEQYF. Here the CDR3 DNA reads TGTGCCAGTAGTCCGGGAGCTCCGGGACGCGGAGGGTACGAGCAGTACTTC.

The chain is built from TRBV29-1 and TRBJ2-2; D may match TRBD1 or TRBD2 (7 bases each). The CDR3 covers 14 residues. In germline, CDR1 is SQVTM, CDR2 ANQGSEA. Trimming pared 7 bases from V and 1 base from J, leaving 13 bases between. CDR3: CSARGTVNTGELFF. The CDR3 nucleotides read TGCAGCGCGCGGGGGACAGTGAACACCGGGGAGCTGTTTTTT.

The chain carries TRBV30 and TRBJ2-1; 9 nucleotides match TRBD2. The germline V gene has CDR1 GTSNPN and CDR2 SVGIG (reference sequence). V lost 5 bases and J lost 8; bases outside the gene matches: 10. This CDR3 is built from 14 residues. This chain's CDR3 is CAWAGTSPVYEQFF. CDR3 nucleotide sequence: TGTGCCTGGGCCGGGACTAGCCCCGTTTATGAGCAGTTCTTC.

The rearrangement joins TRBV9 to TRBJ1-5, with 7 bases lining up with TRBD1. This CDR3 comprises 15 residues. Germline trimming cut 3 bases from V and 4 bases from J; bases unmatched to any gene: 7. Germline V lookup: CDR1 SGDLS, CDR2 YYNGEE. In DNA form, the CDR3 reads TGTGCCAGCAGCGGCTCCGGGACAGAAAATCAGCCCCAGCATTTT. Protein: CASSGSGTENQPQHF.

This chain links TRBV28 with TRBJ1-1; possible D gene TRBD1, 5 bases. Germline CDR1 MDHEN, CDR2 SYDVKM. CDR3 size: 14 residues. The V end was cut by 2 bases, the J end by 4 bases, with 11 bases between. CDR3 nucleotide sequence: TGTGCCAGCAGTTTAGACGACGGGACCACTGAAGCTTTCTTT. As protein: CASSLDDGTTEAFF.

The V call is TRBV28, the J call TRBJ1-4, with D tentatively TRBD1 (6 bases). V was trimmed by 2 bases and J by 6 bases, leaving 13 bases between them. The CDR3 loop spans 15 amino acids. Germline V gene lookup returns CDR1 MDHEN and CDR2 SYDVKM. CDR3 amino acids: CASSLGDRSDEKLFF. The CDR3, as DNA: TGTGCCAGCAGTTTAGGTGACAGGAGCGATGAAAAACTGTTTTTT.